This TCR beta chain came from a study of blood T cell repertoires in COVID-19. The assay was immunoSEQ multiplex PCR, and TCRdb's table has in-frame clones only and misses some. The sample has 200,000 to 300,000 clones; around nine tenths are singletons. The CDR3 runs 16 residues. V was clipped by 0 bases and J by 1 base, with 13 bases between them. Germline-derived CDR1 and CDR2 are SGHRS and YFSETQ. Sequences were obtained from peripheral blood. This sequence originates from a woman in her sixties or seventies with COVID-19, enrolled during active disease. J is TRBJ1-2 and V is TRBV5-1, with a weak D call TRBD1 (5 bases). In DNA form, the CDR3 reads TGCGCCAGCAGCTTGGCGCCAGGGCGACGTAACTATGGCTACACCTTC. It codes for CASSLAPGRRNYGYTF. The full variable domain, with the rest looked up from reference TRBV5-1 and TRBJ1-2, is KAGVTQTPRYLIKTRGQQVTLSCSPISGHRSVSWYQQTPGQGLQFLFEYFSETQRNKGNFPGRFSGRQFSNSRSEMNVSTLELGDSALYLCASSLAPGRRNYGYTFGSGTRLTVV.